The 19 T cell receptor beta chains below come from one sample, sequenced in a study of T cell changes during pregnancy in multiple sclerosis. Profiled with immunoSEQ multiplex PCR; TCRdb holds only in-frame clones, not every one. The sample records under 65,000 clones, roughly 94% being singletons. The material was CD8+ T cells from peripheral blood mononuclear cells, obtained after pregnancy. The source is a female donor with multiple sclerosis, enrolled in a pregnancy study.

CDR3 amino acids: CASGLGGLNQPQHF. The CDR3 nucleotides are TGTGCCAGCGGGCTAGGAGGGCTGAATCAGCCCCAGCATTTT. The rearrangement joins TRBV27 to TRBJ1-5, with unresolved D. The V and J ends lost 8 bases and 4 bases respectively, with 15 bases between them. This CDR3 spans 14 amino acids. Germline values: CDR1 MNHEY, CDR2 SMNVEV (reference sequence).

The chain joins TRBV7-9 to TRBJ2-1; TRBD2 agrees at 11 bases. This CDR3 region has 17 residues. The ends lost 1 base at V and 6 bases at J; junction bases unmatched: 8. Germline-derived CDR1 and CDR2 are SEHNR and FQNEAQ (reference sequence). The CDR3 spells CASSLGAGLAGINEQFF. The CDR3 DNA reads TGTGCCAGCAGCTTAGGAGCTGGACTAGCGGGTATCAATGAGCAGTTCTTC.

The chain couples TRBV5-4 to TRBJ2-3, with 11 bases matching TRBD2. The CDR3 consists of 16 residues. Trimming at V came to 0 bases and at J to 4 bases, leaving 4 bases not matched to a gene. CDR1 SGHNT and CDR2 YYREEE come from the germline V gene (reference sequence). The CDR3 is CASSLVDSGRADTQYF. The CDR3 bases are TGTGCCAGCAGCTTGGTGGATAGCGGGAGGGCAGATACGCAGTATTTT. The entire variable domain, with the rest obtained from reference TRBV5-4 and TRBJ2-3, is as follows: ETGVTQSPTHLIKTRGQQVTLRCSSQSGHNTVSWYQQALGQGPQFIFQYYREEENGRGNFPPRFSGLQFPNYSSELNVNALELDDSALYLCASSLVDSGRADTQYFGPGTRLTVL.

V usage is TRBV9 and J usage is TRBJ1-2; possibly TRBD1 for D (6 bases). Trimming stripped 7 bases from V and 4 bases from J, with 20 bases between. Germline V gene data show CDR1 as SGDLS and CDR2 as YYNGEE. The CDR3 is 15 amino acids. The CDR3 DNA reads as TGTGCCAGCTACGGGGCGGGGGGCGCCACCTATGGCTACACCTTC. Protein: CASYGAGGATYGYTF.

The chain combines TRBV5-1 with TRBJ2-2; TRBD2 is a possible D gene (6 bases). Germline V gene sequence: CDR1 SGHRS, CDR2 YFSETQ. V was clipped by 4 bases and J by 2 bases, with 18 bases between them. This CDR3 has 17 amino acids. In nucleotides, the CDR3 is TGCGCCAGCAGCACCTGGGGTGCGGGGTTAAACACCGGGGAGCTGTTTTTT. Protein product: CASSTWGAGLNTGELFF.

The chain employs TRBV29-1 and TRBJ2-7, with 9 bases aligning to TRBD1. Germline V gene sequence: CDR1 SQVTM, CDR2 ANQGSEA. The ends lost 6 bases at V and 0 bases at J; junction bases unmatched: 3. The CDR3 runs to 13 residues. CDR3 coding DNA: TGCAGCGTCAGGACAGGGGACTCCTACGAGCAGTACTTC. Translating it yields CSVRTGDSYEQYF.

The chain carries TRBV19 and TRBJ1-1, with D possibly being TRBD1 (6 bases). Deletions cut 3 bases from V and 7 bases from J, with 9 bases between. The CDR3 has 12 residues. The germline V gene has CDR1 LNHDA and CDR2 SQIVND (reference sequence). The CDR3 is CASSIRGGEAFF. The DNA of the CDR3 is TGTGCCAGTAGTATTAGGGGGGGTGAAGCTTTCTTT.

This rearrangement joins TRBV29-1 to TRBJ2-3; the D gene is possibly TRBD1 (5 bases). Germline lookup yields CDR1 SQVTM and CDR2 ANQGSEA. V lost 4 bases and J lost 0, with 8 bases in between. The CDR3 totals 13 residues. DNA for the CDR3: TGCAGCGTTGGACAGAGAAGCACAGATACGCAGTATTTT. Protein product: CSVGQRSTDTQYF.

This chain uses TRBV11-2 with TRBJ2-7, with TRBD2 identical over 9 bases. Losses at the gene ends were 1 base for V and 3 bases for J; bases not matched to a gene: 4. Germline V gene lookup returns CDR1 SGHAT and CDR2 FQNNGV. The CDR3 totals 15 residues. The CDR3 bases are TGTGCCAGCAGCTTAGGACTAGCGGATTTCTACGAGCAGTACTTC. Protein sequence: CASSLGLADFYEQYF.

This chain joins TRBV14 and TRBJ1-1; no clear D gene. The germline CDR1 and CDR2 sequences are SGHDN and FVKESK. V gave up 5 bases and J gave up 2 bases, with 9 bases separating them. The CDR3 is 13 amino acids. The CDR3 DNA sequence: TGTGCCAGCAGCGGAGGACCCAACACTGAAGCTTTCTTT. It yields the protein CASSGGPNTEAFF.

The table lists this clone with a few counts. This chain joins TRBV30 and TRBJ2-5, with TRBD2 matching over 7 bases. The trim removed 4 bases at V and 0 bases at J, leaving 8 bases unmatched. The CDR3 is 15 residues long. Germline V CDR1 and CDR2: GTSNPN, SVGIG (reference sequence). CDR3: CAWMGGVGNQETQYF. The CDR3 DNA sequence: TGTGCCTGGATGGGAGGGGTTGGCAACCAAGAGACCCAGTACTTC.

The V gene is TRBV18, the J gene TRBJ2-7; tentative D call: TRBD1 (6 bases). Germline V gives CDR1 KGHSH, CDR2 LQKENI. Trimming shortened V by 1 base and J by 6 bases, and 10 bases separated the two germline ends. This CDR3 is built from 13 residues. The CDR3 region is CASSPQDSAEQYF. CDR3 sequence (DNA): TGTGCCAGCTCACCACAGGACAGTGCCGAGCAGTACTTC.

V and J are TRBV19 and TRBJ2-7, with TRBD1 identical over 8 bases. Germline loops: CDR1 LNHDA, CDR2 SQIVND (reference sequence). The J segment lost 4 bases and the V segment lost 4 bases, leaving 3 bases of the junction unmatched. CDR3 size: 13 residues. CDR3 sequence: CASSSTGGYEQYF. CDR3 in DNA: TGTGCCAGTAGTAGTACAGGGGGGTACGAGCAGTACTTC.

This clone appeared a few times. The chain recombines TRBV28 with TRBJ2-1; TRBD1 is a possible D gene (6 bases). CDR3 length equals 14 residues. Trimming took 4 bases from V and 4 from J, leaving 11 bases between them. Germline V gene lookup returns CDR1 MDHEN and CDR2 SYDVKM. This chain's CDR3 is CASSSRTEYNEQFF. The DNA of the CDR3 is TGTGCCAGCAGTTCTCGGACAGAGTACAATGAGCAGTTCTTC.

The J gene is TRBJ1-1, the V gene TRBV28; D unresolved. The CDR3 covers 13 residues. Looked up from germline, CDR1 is MDHEN and CDR2 is SYDVKM. With 3 bases removed from V and 2 bases from J, the gap between germline ends came to 7 bases. CDR3 amino acids: CASSLNRNTEAFF. CDR3 nucleotides: TGTGCCAGCAGTTTGAACAGAAACACTGAAGCTTTCTTT.

The rearrangement uses TRBV7-9 and TRBJ2-3; no clear D. Looked up from germline, CDR1 is SEHNR and CDR2 is FQNEAQ (reference sequence). The CDR3 consists of 17 residues. Trimming took off 0 bases at V and 0 bases at J, with 13 bases between the two ends. The CDR3 region has the DNA TGTGCCAGCAGCTTAGCGACGGCTCTGCGGAGCACAGATACGCAGTATTTT. Its translation: CASSLATALRSTDTQYF.

The V call is TRBV30, the J call TRBJ1-1; 8 bases line up with TRBD1. The CDR3 contains 14 residues. The J segment lost 4 bases and the V segment lost 2 bases, leaving 6 bases of the junction unmatched. Germline-derived CDR1 and CDR2 are GTSNPN and SVGIG (reference sequence). CDR3 region: CAWSTGQGVTEAFF. The CDR3 coding sequence is TGTGCCTGGAGTACCGGACAGGGCGTCACTGAAGCTTTCTTT.

The chain recombines TRBV6-5 with TRBJ1-2; D may be TRBD1 (6 bases). Trimming removed 4 bases at V and 3 bases at J, with 12 bases between. CDR3 length: 14 amino acids. The germline V gene encodes CDR1 MNHEY and CDR2 SVGAGI. Here the CDR3 reads CASSFYRVDYGYTF. CDR3 sequence (DNA): TGTGCCAGCAGTTTTTACAGGGTCGACTATGGCTACACCTTC.

The chain has TRBV28 and TRBJ1-5, with 8 bases fitting TRBD1. The CDR3 is 13 residues long. V dropped 9 bases and J dropped 6; count of bases not matched to a gene: 7. The germline V gene encodes CDR1 MDHEN and CDR2 SYDVKM. The CDR3 DNA is TGTGCCAGTCATGCAGGGGGCGGTCAGCCCCAGCATTTT. Translation: CASHAGGGQPQHF.